These 9 T cell receptor beta chains were all obtained from the same sample, sequenced in a study of blood T cell repertoires in COVID-19. Here immunoSEQ multiplex PCR was the method, and the copy in TCRdb shows in-frame clones only, minus some. The sample yields around 400,000 clones, nearly 90% seen once. Sequencing used PBMCs or T cells enriched from blood (not recorded which). The receptors were gathered from a woman aged 18 to 35 who had been exposed to COVID-19.

Only a few counts were recorded for this clone. The gene calls are TRBV11-2 and TRBJ1-1, with TRBD1 as a possible D gene (5 bases). Trimming cost V 2 bases and J 4 bases, with 20 bases left between them. The V gene's germline CDR1 is SGHAT and CDR2 FQNNGV. This CDR3 is 17 amino acids long. The CDR3 sequence: CASSLFPKGGESTEAFF. DNA for the CDR3: TGTGCCAGCAGCTTATTCCCTAAGGGAGGGGAAAGCACTGAAGCTTTCTTT.

Worth noting for this clone: In the same sample, other DNA sequences code for this CDR3. This chain uses TRBV29-1 with TRBJ2-7; TRBD1 might be the D (6 bases). Germline loops: CDR1 SQVTM, CDR2 ANQGSEA. This CDR3 is 11 amino acids long. Trimming left V 7 bases short and J 1 base short, with 8 bases between. CDR3 sequence (DNA): TGCAGCGCCACAGGGTCCTACGAGCAGTACTTC. Translated: CSATGSYEQYF.

The V gene is TRBV14, the J gene TRBJ2-7; TRBD1 agrees at 7 bases. The CDR3 consists of 16 residues. CDR1 SGHDN and CDR2 FVKESK come from the germline V gene. The V gene end was trimmed by 2 bases and the J gene end by 0 bases; junction bases not matched to a gene: 7. The CDR3 DNA is TGTGCCAGCAGCCAATGGGGACAGAAGGGCTCCTACGAGCAGTACTTC. As protein: CASSQWGQKGSYEQYF.

V usage is TRBV18 and J usage is TRBJ1-5, with D possibly being TRBD1 (5 bases). The germline V gene encodes CDR1 KGHSH and CDR2 LQKENI. This CDR3 is 13 amino acids long. Deletions cut 5 bases from V and 5 bases from J, with 10 bases between. As DNA, the CDR3 is TGTGCCAGCTCATCGGGGGAGGATCAGCCCCAGCATTTT. Protein sequence: CASSSGEDQPQHF.

This CDR3 is CASSLRVTYEQYF. The CDR3 DNA sequence: TGCGCCAGCAGCCTCAGGGTGACCTACGAGCAGTACTTC. The rearrangement links TRBV4-3 to TRBJ2-7; TRBD1 is a possible D gene (5 bases). V was shortened by 4 bases and J by 2 bases, with 9 bases between the two germline ends. Germline lookup yields CDR1 LGHNA and CDR2 YSLEER. The CDR3 contains 13 residues.

V and J are TRBV7-9 and TRBJ2-7, with 7 bases identical to TRBD1. Germline trimming cut 5 bases from V and 10 bases from J; bases unmatched to any gene: 8. The CDR3 covers 12 residues. Germline V gene lookup returns CDR1 SEHNR and CDR2 FQNEAQ (reference sequence). Here the CDR3 DNA reads TGTGCCAGCAGCCCGGGACAGAAGGAACAGTACTTC. Protein: CASSPGQKEQYF.

CDR3 in DNA: TGTGCCAGCAGTTTGGGGGACAGGGCAGGGCACGAGCAGTACTTC. Residues: CASSLGDRAGHEQYF. This chain connects TRBV27 to TRBJ2-7; TRBD1 agrees at 9 bases. The trim removed 3 bases at V and 5 bases at J, leaving 8 bases unmatched. Germline V gene sequence: CDR1 MNHEY, CDR2 SMNVEV (reference sequence). The CDR3 totals 15 residues.

CDR3 coding DNA: TGTGCCAGCAGCTCCGGACAGGGGACATTATACAATGAGCAGTTCTTC. The encoded protein is CASSSGQGTLYNEQFF. The gene calls are TRBV11-3 and TRBJ2-1, with TRBD1 matching over 9 bases. V shed 4 bases and J 4 bases; nucleotides not matched to a gene: 8. In germline, CDR1 is SGHNT, CDR2 YENEEA. The CDR3 has 16 amino acids.

The chain links TRBV7-9 to TRBJ1-5; D is uncertain. V was shortened by 5 bases and J by 7 bases, with 12 bases between the two germline ends. Germline V gene data show CDR1 as SEHNR and CDR2 as FQNEAQ (reference sequence). The CDR3 covers 13 residues. In DNA form, the CDR3 reads TGTGCCAGCAGCCCGGGGAGTGGGCAGCCCCAGCATTTT. Its protein is CASSPGSGQPQHF.